This paragraph covers one T cell receptor (beta chain) sequence. This clonotype was detected many times. The antigen this receptor binds is unknown. No per-base quality is available; no much larger clone lies one base away. These data belong to a study of regulatory T cells in long-lasting Graves disease (dated by TCRdb to the early 2020s). Turning to the overall study: Persistent Graves' disease was defined as persistently positive TSH receptor autoantibodies together with antithyroid drug treatment for over 5 years. Peripheral blood TCR sequencing and RNA sequencing compared persistent Graves' disease patients with newly diagnosed Graves' disease patients. The study was conducted in China and was registered as a clinical trial. TCR sequencing covered some 13 persistent and about 20 newly diagnosed Graves' disease patients, about 35 samples in total. On average, persistent Graves' disease patients in the clinical cohort had been on antithyroid drugs for around ten years.

The meaning of the sample's time point label: persistent/refractory GD, antithyroid drugs over 5 years with positive TRAb. For both TCR sequencing and RNA sequencing, RNA was extracted from PBMCs in TRIzol. The diagnosis of Graves' disease followed American Thyroid Association guidelines. Patients for the study were recruited at an endocrinology department in Xi'an, China. Each patient gave about 10 milliliters of peripheral blood, collected in an EDTA anticoagulant tube. Ficoll Paque Plus density gradient separation was used to isolate PBMCs, and no further T cell sorting was done. An Agilent 2100 Bioanalyzer and agarose gel were used to check RNA quality, while a NanoDrop 2000 measured RNA concentration. Library preparation used multiplex PCR. This sample was sequenced with an Illumina HiSeq 4000. To build TCR beta libraries, CDR3 regions were amplified by Arm-PCR using iRepertoire HTBI primers. Gel purification was performed on PCR products prior to sequencing. The source study handled its data this way. Gene usage analysis of CDR3 amino acid clonotypes used the approximately 62 TRBV and more than 13 TRBJ segments found across samples. Filtered high-quality paired reads were merged into contigs using COPE and FqMerger. BLAST was used to align contigs to IMGT TRBV, TRBD and TRBJ reference genes, with CDR3 defined following IMGT. Clonotypes above 0.1% frequency were classified as highly expanded clones. Repertoire diversity was measured by Shannon entropy, and V-J evenness by the Gini coefficient. A clonotype found in more than one individual was treated as public. Clones were called with MiXCR by TCRdb after fastp trimmed the public reads at Q25, and only in-frame beta chains were retained. Rows with a matching CDR3 protein are joined into one entry that keeps the most common DNA and genes. TCRdb, not the original authors, processed these V and J calls. For this sample there are about 310,000 distinct CDR3 sequences; around 21% appear just once. The top ten constitute 56% of the sample.

The full study reports these points: Only the TCR beta chain was sequenced and analyzed. Compared with newly diagnosed patients, persistent Graves' disease patients had lower TCR Shannon entropy and fewer highly expanded clones, which suggests clonal expansion. The small sample size was acknowledged by the authors as a limitation that may reduce accuracy. Peripheral blood alone was examined, since thyroid tissue, which constituted the primary lesion, could not be accessed. Patients with persistent disease shared more public clonotypes (about 3,000) than newly diagnosed patients did (approximately 990).

The source material was peripheral blood mononuclear cells (PBMCs), sampled when the disease was refractory, from a patient treated with antithyroid drugs. This clonotype originated in a female donor with Graves disease.

In nucleotide form, the sequence is TGTGCCAGCAGTGATTCGGACAGCTATGGCTACACCTTC. Its protein product is CASSDSDSYGYTF. Here the chain combines TRBV2 and TRBJ1-2; the D region possibly corresponds to TRBD1 (6 bases align). The CDR3, from cysteine to phenylalanine, totals 13 residues. The read is trimmed to its CDR3 DNA, 39 bases read in frame from base 1. The germline V gene encodes CDR1 SNHLY and CDR2 FYNNEI. Trimming at the junction amounts to 3 bases on V and 4 bases on J, and the germline ends lie 9 bases apart.